The 25 T cell receptor beta chains below were found in one sample sequenced in a study of blood T cells in healthy people across ages. Primers used in a second PCR of about 7 to 12 cycles were a sample-barcoded 5' primer and a J-beta primer mix. Each CDR3 protein is one row after TCRdb ran MiXCR on the 5' RACE reads. Seen here are 1.5 million to 2 million distinct CDR3 sequences, 30% to 40% observed once, and the top ten hold about 11%. Sequenced sample: blood. The source of these receptors is a woman aged 30 to 39 in good health.

This rearrangement joins TRBV4-1 to TRBJ2-1; 8 bases fit TRBD2. Germline V lookup: CDR1 MGHRA, CDR2 YSYEKL. J gave up 0 bases and V 0 bases, and 4 bases lay outside the gene matches. The CDR3 is 17 amino acids. CDR3 nucleotides: TGCGCCAGCAGCCAAGAAGTAGCGGGGTCCTCCTACAATGAGCAGTTCTTC. Its protein is CASSQEVAGSSYNEQFF.

About this clonotype itself: At one boundary the junction diverges from the germline segment, which might be a read error. The V and J genes are TRBV5-1 and TRBJ1-3, with D hard to call. In germline, CDR1 is SGHRS, CDR2 YFSETQ. This CDR3 has 15 amino acids. The CDR3 sequence: CASSLGRESGNTTYF. As DNA, the CDR3 is TGCGCCAGCAGCTTGGGTCGTGAATCTGGAAACACCACATATTTT. The variable domain in full, completed from reference TRBV5-1 and TRBJ1-3, reads KAGVTQTPRYLIKTRGQQVTLSCSPISGHRSVSWYQQTPGQGLQFLFEYFSETQRNKGNFPGRFSGRQFSNSRSEMNVSTLELGDSALYLCASSLGRESGNTTYFGEGSWLTVV.

This chain connects TRBV2 to TRBJ1-2; weak D call: TRBD1 (5 bases). Germline CDR1 SNHLY, CDR2 FYNNEI. V was cut by 10 bases and J by 2 bases, with 20 bases left in between. The CDR3 runs 15 residues. The DNA of the CDR3 is TGTGCCAACAGACTTCCCCGAGGGGCGAACTATGGCTACACCTTC. This sequence encodes CANRLPRGANYGYTF.

This clonotype appeared a single time. V gene TRBV25-1 combines with J gene TRBJ1-1; D perhaps matches TRBD1 (6 bases). V lost 2 bases and J lost 11, with 21 bases in between. CDR3 length equals 15 residues. Germline assignment: CDR1 MGHDK and CDR2 SYGVNS. CDR3 sequence reads: CASSETTSPRTVAFF. In DNA, the CDR3 is TGTGCCAGCAGTGAAACGACGTCCCCTAGGACAGTGGCTTTCTTT. The complete variable domain, with remaining parts taken from reference TRBV25-1 and TRBJ1-1, reads EADIYQTPRYLVIGTGKKITLECSQTMGHDKMYWYQQDPGMELHLIHYSYGVNSTEKGDLSSESTVSRIRTEHFPLTLESARPSHTSQYLCASSETTSPRTVAFFGQGTRLTVV.

Worth noting for this clonotype: Because the CDR3's place on the DNA is in doubt, the DNA is left out and the CDR3 is given as listed by TCRdb. J is TRBJ2-6 and V is TRBV12-3 or TRBV12-4. Counting both end residues, the CDR3 totals 14 amino acids. The CDR3 here is CASRVASGANVRTF.

The J gene is TRBJ1-2, the V gene TRBV20-1; the D gene is possibly TRBD1 (6 bases). Between the trimmed V and J ends, which lost 0 bases and 2 bases, there was a span of 13 bases. Germline CDR1 reads DFQATT; CDR2 reads SNEGSKA (reference sequence). The CDR3 sequence is 15 residues long. The CDR3 nucleotides read TGCAGTGCTAGAGATCGGGGGGGGGCAAACTATGGCTACACCTTC. Protein sequence: CSARDRGGANYGYTF.

Comments on this clonotype: At one end the junction does not follow the germline gene, possibly because of a read error. The chain links TRBV6-1 to TRBJ1-5; no clear D gene. The CDR3 extends over 14 amino acids. Germline V lookup: CDR1 MNHNS, CDR2 SASEGT. CDR3 sequence reads: CASSGRERLRPQHF. CDR3 nucleotides: TGTGCCAGTAGTGGGAGAGAGCGACTTCGGCCCCAGCATTTT.

The chain carries TRBV20-1 and TRBJ2-7; 8 bases are a match to TRBD2. The V gene end was trimmed by 6 bases and the J gene end by 0 bases; junction bases not matched to a gene: 7. In germline, CDR1 is DFQATT, CDR2 SNEGSKA (reference sequence). The CDR3 covers 14 residues. The CDR3 nucleotides read TGCAGTGCAGACGGGACTAGGGCCTCCTACGAGCAGTACTTC. Translating it yields CSADGTRASYEQYF.

This clonotype was recorded a few times. The V gene is TRBV7-9, the J gene TRBJ1-1; no definite D call. The V gene lost 6 bases and the J gene lost 6 bases, with 11 bases spanning the gap. Germline CDR1 reads SEHNR; CDR2 reads FQNEAQ (reference sequence). The CDR3 totals 12 residues. The CDR3 DNA reads as TGTGCCAGCAGGGACCTGGGCTCTGAAGCTTTCTTT. This sequence encodes CASRDLGSEAFF.

About this clonotype itself: One junction end disagrees with the germline gene, perhaps due to a read error. The chain employs TRBV18 and TRBJ2-1; the D gene is possibly TRBD1 (5 bases). CDR3 size: 15 residues. Germline V gene sequence: CDR1 KGHSH, CDR2 LQKENI. In nucleotides, the CDR3 is TGTGCCAGCTCACCTCAGGGTACTAAGGGGAATGAGCGGTTCTTC. This encodes CASSPQGTKGNERFF.

The chain has TRBV20-1 and TRBJ2-7; possibly TRBD2 for D (6 bases). V shed 6 bases and J shed 4 bases, with 16 bases lying between them. The CDR3 spans 13 residues. Looked up from germline, CDR1 is DFQATT and CDR2 is SNEGSKA (reference sequence). The CDR3, as DNA: TGCAGTGCGATACTCCCCGGGGGTTACGAGCAGTACTTC. This sequence encodes CSAILPGGYEQYF.

V usage is TRBV28 and J usage is TRBJ2-7, with no clear D. CDR1 is MDHEN and CDR2 is SYDVKM in the germline V gene. Trimming stripped 10 bases from V and 0 bases from J, with 22 bases between. The CDR3 is made up of 16 amino acids. CDR3 sequence: CANSHRVGFSSYEQYF. The CDR3, as DNA: TGTGCCAACAGCCATAGAGTCGGGTTCTCCTCCTACGAGCAGTACTTC.

The sample holds a few counts of this clonotype. J is TRBJ2-7 and V is TRBV15; D possibly corresponds to TRBD2 (6 bases). Germline lookup yields CDR1 LNHNV and CDR2 YYDKDF (reference sequence). The CDR3 length is 16 residues. Trimming took off 4 bases at V and 6 bases at J, with 22 bases between the two ends. CDR3 coding DNA: TGTGCCACCAGCAAAGACGCGGGGCTAGGGGATAGCGAGCAGTACTTC. Translated, it gives CATSKDAGLGDSEQYF.

The chain combines TRBV20-1 with TRBJ1-2; 9 bases fit TRBD1. This CDR3 has 14 amino acids. From germline, CDR1 is DFQATT and CDR2 SNEGSKA (reference sequence). V gave up 1 base and J gave up 8 bases; unmatched junction bases: 8. CDR3 residues: CSARVRTGVGGYTF. In DNA form, the CDR3 reads TGCAGTGCTAGAGTTCGGACAGGGGTGGGCGGCTACACCTTC.

The V and J genes are TRBV20-1 and TRBJ1-4; D uncertain. The CDR3 is made up of 14 amino acids. CDR1 and CDR2 (germline): DFQATT, SNEGSKA (reference sequence). V was clipped by 5 bases and J by 5 bases, with 15 bases between them. The CDR3 region is CSAYRGFGNEKLFF. As DNA, the CDR3 is TGCAGTGCTTATCGGGGTTTCGGGAATGAAAAACTGTTTTTT.

The V and J genes are TRBV11-3 and TRBJ2-5; TRBD1 might be the D (8 bases). Looked up from germline, CDR1 is SGHNT and CDR2 is YENEEA. V dropped 3 bases and J dropped 5 bases, with 16 bases sitting between them. This CDR3 comprises 15 residues. CDR3 sequence (DNA): TGTGCCAGCAGCTTCACAGGGGGGGCGGTGGAGACCCAGTACTTC. It codes for CASSFTGGAVETQYF.

V is TRBV4-1 and J is TRBJ2-4; 9 bases line up with TRBD2. Germline loops: CDR1 MGHRA, CDR2 YSYEKL. The CDR3 spans 15 residues. With 4 bases clipped from V and 10 bases from J, the junction kept 11 bases outside the gene matches. CDR3 nucleotide sequence: TGCGCCAGCAGCCCAACTAGCGGGTGGAGGGGGATTCAGTACTTC. It is translated as CASSPTSGWRGIQYF.

The V and J genes are TRBV4-1 and TRBJ1-5; TRBD1 matches at 7 bases. The CDR3 totals 16 residues. Germline values: CDR1 MGHRA, CDR2 YSYEKL. The V and J ends lost 2 bases and 4 bases, in that order; junction bases with no gene match: 8. The CDR3 sequence: CASSQLSGTANQPQHF. The CDR3 DNA follows: TGCGCCAGCAGCCAACTCTCCGGGACAGCAAATCAGCCCCAGCATTTT.

This clonotype was counted between two and nine times. The gene calls are TRBV29-1 and TRBJ1-4; maybe TRBD1 (6 bases). V was clipped by 7 bases and J by 7 bases, with 16 bases between them. This CDR3 is built from 13 residues. CDR1 SQVTM and CDR2 ANQGSEA come from the germline V gene. CDR3 sequence (DNA): TGCAGCGCCAGGGCCGGACAGCCTGAAAAACTGTTTTTT. Protein sequence: CSARAGQPEKLFF.

The V call is TRBV6-6, the J call TRBJ2-2; 9 bases agree with TRBD1. The V gene's germline CDR1 is MNHNY and CDR2 SVGAGI (reference sequence). The CDR3 totals 15 residues. J lost 4 bases, V lost 7 bases, and 7 bases had no gene match. CDR3 loop: CASTKGQGTTGELFF. As DNA, the CDR3 is TGTGCCAGCACCAAGGGACAGGGTACCACCGGGGAGCTGTTTTTT.

The chain links TRBV20-1 to TRBJ2-4; D is uncertain. The CDR3 contains 12 residues. Germline-derived CDR1 and CDR2 are DFQATT and SNEGSKA (reference sequence). V was clipped by 4 bases and J by 2 bases, with 6 bases between them. CDR3 amino acids: CSAKDPKNIQYF. CDR3 DNA: TGCAGTGCTAAAGACCCCAAAAACATTCAGTACTTC.

This clonotype was seen more than once but under ten times. CDR3 coding DNA: TGCAGTGGCTTACAGACAGTCACAGATACGCAGTATTTT. This codes for CSGLQTVTDTQYF. This chain connects TRBV20-1 to TRBJ2-3, with D maybe TRBD1 (5 bases). This CDR3 contains 13 residues. In germline, CDR1 is DFQATT, CDR2 SNEGSKA (reference sequence). Trimming removed 7 bases from V and 2 bases from J, with 13 bases in between.

This clonotype has just a few counts. The rearrangement joins TRBV27 to TRBJ2-7; no reliable D call. This CDR3 is 15 amino acids long. Trimming removed 6 bases at V and 2 bases at J, with 17 bases between. CDR1 MNHEY and CDR2 SMNVEV come from the germline V gene (reference sequence). Written as DNA, the CDR3 is TGTGCCAGCAGCCCCTCGGATTCATCCCCCTACGAGCAGTACTTC. Translated, it gives CASSPSDSSPYEQYF.

The table lists this clonotype with many counts. V is TRBV28 and J is TRBJ2-7; 9 nucleotides line up with TRBD1. The V gene end was trimmed by 4 bases and the J gene end by 2 bases; junction bases not matched to a gene: 6. The germline CDR1 and CDR2 sequences are MDHEN and SYDVKM. This CDR3 region has 15 residues. CDR3 sequence reads: CASSSPGQGTYEQYF. The DNA for the CDR3 is TGTGCCAGCAGTTCACCGGGACAGGGCACCTACGAGCAGTACTTC.

The table lists this clonotype with a few counts. The chain joins TRBV7-9 to TRBJ1-6; no definite D call. The germline gives CDR1 SEHNR, CDR2 FQNEAQ (reference sequence). V was pared by 2 bases and J by 9 bases, with 11 bases between. The CDR3 is made up of 14 amino acids. The CDR3 loop is CASSLKGPTSPLHF. The CDR3 DNA is TGTGCCAGCAGCTTAAAGGGCCCGACTTCACCCCTCCACTTT.